In this sample, the clone carrying this TCR beta chain turned up many times. Its antigen is as yet unknown. Preparation of the TCRbeta library used unique molecular identifiers. TCRdb re-called the PCR reads through MiXCR, storing one row per CDR3 protein. The data hold roughly 200,000 distinct CDR3 sequences, with about 11% observed a single time. The sample comes from a study of T-cell reconstitution after alpha-beta-depleted transplantation in children. Study-wide points: The origin of high day-60 TCRbeta diversity in some patients lay in surviving recipient T cells and thymic progenitors. Once a year had passed after transplant, T-cell counts and diversity came mostly from newly produced T cells.

Germline V gives CDR1 DFQATT, CDR2 SNEGSKA (reference sequence). V shed 7 bases, J shed 1 base, and the junction held 17 bases outside the gene matches. CDR3 length: 17 amino acids. The V and J genes are TRBV20-1 and TRBJ2-3, with TRBD2 matching over 7 bases. The sample here was PBMCs, taken before TCRalphabeta/CD19-depleted stem cell transplant. The TCR sequence derives from a child less than two years old with acute myeloid leukemia, due to receive a stem cell transplant. The CDR3 region is CSVTAGGRARGTDTQYF. CDR3 sequence (DNA): TGCAGTGTTACAGCTGGGGGGAGGGCCCGAGGCACAGATACGCAGTATTTT.